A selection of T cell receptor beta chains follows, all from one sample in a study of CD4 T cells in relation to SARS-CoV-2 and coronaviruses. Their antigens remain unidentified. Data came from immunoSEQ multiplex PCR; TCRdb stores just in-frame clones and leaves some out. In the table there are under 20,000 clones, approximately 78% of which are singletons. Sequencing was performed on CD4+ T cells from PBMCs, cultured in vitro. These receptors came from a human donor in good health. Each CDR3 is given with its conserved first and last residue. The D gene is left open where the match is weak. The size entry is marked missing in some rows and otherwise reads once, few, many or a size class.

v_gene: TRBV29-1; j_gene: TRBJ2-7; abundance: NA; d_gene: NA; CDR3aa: CSVDIGSYEQYF; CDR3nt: TGCAGCGTTGATATAGGGAGCTACGAGCAGTACTTC
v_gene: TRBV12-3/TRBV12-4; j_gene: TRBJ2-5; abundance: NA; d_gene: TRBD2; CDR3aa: CASSWGGRQTQYF; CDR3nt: TGTGCCAGCAGTTGGGGAGGGCGGCAGACCCAGTACTTC
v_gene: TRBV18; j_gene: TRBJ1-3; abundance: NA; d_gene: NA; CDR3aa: CASSPTAQTGNTIYF; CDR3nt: TGTGCCAGCTCACCGACCGCACAGACTGGAAACACCATATATTTT
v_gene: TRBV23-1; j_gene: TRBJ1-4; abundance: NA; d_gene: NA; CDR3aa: CASSQVSGFNEKLFF; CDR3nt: TGCGCCAGCAGTCAAGTATCAGGGTTTAATGAAAAACTGTTTTTT
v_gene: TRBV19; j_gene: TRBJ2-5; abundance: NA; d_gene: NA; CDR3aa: CASSIVSGYQETQYF; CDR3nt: TGTGCCAGTAGTATAGTATCAGGGTACCAAGAGACCCAGTACTTC
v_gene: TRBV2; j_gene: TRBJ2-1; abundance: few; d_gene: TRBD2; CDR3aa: CASRFGREFDEQFF; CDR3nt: TGTGCCAGCCGCTTTGGGCGGGAGTTCGATGAGCAGTTCTTC
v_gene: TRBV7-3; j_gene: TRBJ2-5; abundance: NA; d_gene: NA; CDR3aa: CASSLTGSWAETQYF; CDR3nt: TGTGCCAGCAGCTTAACCGGGTCTTGGGCCGAGACCCAGTACTTC
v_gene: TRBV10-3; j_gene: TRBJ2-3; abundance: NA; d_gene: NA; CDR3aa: CAISGTQSSTDTQYF; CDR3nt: TGTGCCATCAGTGGGACACAGTCTAGCACAGATACGCAGTATTTT
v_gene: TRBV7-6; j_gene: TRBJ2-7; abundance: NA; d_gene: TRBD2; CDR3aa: CASSQPRLAGARYEQYF; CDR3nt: TGTGCCAGCAGTCAACCTAGACTAGCGGGAGCCCGCTACGAGCAGTACTTC
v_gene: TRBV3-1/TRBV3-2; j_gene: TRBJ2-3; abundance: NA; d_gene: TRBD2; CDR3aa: CASSQLAGGSTDTQYF; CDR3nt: TGTGCCAGCAGCCAATTAGCGGGAGGGAGCACAGATACGCAGTATTTT
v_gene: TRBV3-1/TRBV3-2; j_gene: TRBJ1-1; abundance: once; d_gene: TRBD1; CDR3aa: CASSQAGGPPNTEAFF; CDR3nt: TGTGCCAGCAGCCAAGCAGGGGGCCCCCCCAACACTGAAGCTTTCTTT
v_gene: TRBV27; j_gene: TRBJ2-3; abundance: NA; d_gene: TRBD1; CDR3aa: CAIKKPGQGRTQYF; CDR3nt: TGTGCCATTAAAAAACCGGGACAGGGGCGTACGCAGTATTTT